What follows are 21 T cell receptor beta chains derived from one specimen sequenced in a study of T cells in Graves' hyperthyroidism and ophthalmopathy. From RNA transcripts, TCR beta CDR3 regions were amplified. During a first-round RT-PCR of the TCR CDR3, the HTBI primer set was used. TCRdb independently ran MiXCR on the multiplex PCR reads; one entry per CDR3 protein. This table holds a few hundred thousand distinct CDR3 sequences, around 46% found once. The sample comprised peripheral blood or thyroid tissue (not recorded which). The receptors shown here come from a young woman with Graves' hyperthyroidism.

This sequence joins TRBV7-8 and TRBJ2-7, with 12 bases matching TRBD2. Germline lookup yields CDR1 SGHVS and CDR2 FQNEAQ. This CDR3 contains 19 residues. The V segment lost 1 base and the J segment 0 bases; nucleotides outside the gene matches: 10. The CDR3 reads CASSLGRRLAGVFSYEQYF. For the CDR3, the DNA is TGTGCCAGCAGCTTAGGTCGACGACTAGCGGGAGTGTTCTCCTACGAGCAGTACTTC.

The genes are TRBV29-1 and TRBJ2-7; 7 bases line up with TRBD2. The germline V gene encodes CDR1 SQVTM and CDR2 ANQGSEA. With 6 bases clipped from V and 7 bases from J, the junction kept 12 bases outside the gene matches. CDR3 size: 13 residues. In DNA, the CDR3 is TGCAGCGTGGGGGGGGATCCCTACAATGAGCAGTACTTC. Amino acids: CSVGGDPYNEQYF.

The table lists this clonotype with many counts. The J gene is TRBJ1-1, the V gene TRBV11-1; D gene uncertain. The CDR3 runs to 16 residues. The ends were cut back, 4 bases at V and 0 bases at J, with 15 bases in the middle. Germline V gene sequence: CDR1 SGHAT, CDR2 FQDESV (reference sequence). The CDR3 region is CASSSSLDFMNTEAFF. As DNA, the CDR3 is TGTGCCAGCAGCTCTTCCCTCGACTTCATGAACACTGAAGCTTTCTTT. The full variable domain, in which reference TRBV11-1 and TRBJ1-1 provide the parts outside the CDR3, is EAEVAQSPRYKITEKSQAVAFWCDPISGHATLYWYRQILGQGPELLVQFQDESVVDDSQLPKDRFSAERLKGVDSTLKIQPAELGDSAMYLCASSSSLDFMNTEAFFGQGTRLTVV.

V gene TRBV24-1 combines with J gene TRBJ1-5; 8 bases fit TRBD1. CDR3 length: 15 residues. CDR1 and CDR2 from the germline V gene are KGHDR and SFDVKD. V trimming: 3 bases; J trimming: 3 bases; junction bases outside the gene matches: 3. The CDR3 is CATSDTTGDNQPQHF. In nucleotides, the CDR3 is TGTGCCACCAGTGATACGACAGGGGACAATCAGCCCCAGCATTTT.

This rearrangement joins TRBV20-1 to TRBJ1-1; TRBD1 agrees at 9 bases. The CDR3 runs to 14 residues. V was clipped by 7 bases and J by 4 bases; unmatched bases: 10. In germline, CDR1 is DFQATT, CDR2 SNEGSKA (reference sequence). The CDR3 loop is CSGPDRGFVTEAFF. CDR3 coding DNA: TGCAGTGGACCGGACAGGGGATTTGTCACTGAAGCTTTCTTT.

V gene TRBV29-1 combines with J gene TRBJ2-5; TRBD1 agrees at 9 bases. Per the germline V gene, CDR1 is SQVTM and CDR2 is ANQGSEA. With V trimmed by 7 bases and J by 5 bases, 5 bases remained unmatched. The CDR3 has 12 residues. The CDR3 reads CSAGTGTETQYF. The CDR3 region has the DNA TGCAGCGCCGGGACAGGGACGGAGACCCAGTACTTC.

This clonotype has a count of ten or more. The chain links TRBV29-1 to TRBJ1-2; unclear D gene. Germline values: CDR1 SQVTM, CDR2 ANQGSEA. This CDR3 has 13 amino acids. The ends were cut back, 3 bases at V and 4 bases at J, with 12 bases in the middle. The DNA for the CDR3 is TGCAGCGTTGAGGTGACTGAGTCCTATGGCTACACCTTC. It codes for CSVEVTESYGYTF.

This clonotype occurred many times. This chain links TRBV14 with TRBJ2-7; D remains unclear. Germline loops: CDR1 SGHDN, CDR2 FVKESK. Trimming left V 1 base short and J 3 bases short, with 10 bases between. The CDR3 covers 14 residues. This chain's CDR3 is CASSQGYGIYEQYF. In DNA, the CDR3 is TGTGCCAGCAGCCAAGGGTACGGAATCTACGAGCAGTACTTC. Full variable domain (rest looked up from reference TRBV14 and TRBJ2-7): EAGVTQFPSHSVIEKGQTVTLRCDPISGHDNLYWYRRVMGKEIKFLLHFVKESKQDESGMPNNRFLAERTGGTYSTLKVQPAELEDSGVYFCASSQGYGIYEQYFGPGTRLTVT.

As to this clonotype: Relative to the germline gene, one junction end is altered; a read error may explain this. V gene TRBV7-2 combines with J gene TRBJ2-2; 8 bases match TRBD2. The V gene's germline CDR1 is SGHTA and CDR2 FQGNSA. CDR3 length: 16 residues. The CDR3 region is CASSRTVAGQWNEQFF. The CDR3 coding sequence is TGCGCCAGCAGCCGGACAGTAGCGGGACAATGGAATGAGCAGTTTTTT.

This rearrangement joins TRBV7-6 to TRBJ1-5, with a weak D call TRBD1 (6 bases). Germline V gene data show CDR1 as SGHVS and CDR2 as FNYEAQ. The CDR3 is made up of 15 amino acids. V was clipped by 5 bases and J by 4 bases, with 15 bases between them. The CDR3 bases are TGTGCCAGCAGCAGGGGGGTGGACAGAAATCAGCCCCAGCATTTT. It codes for CASSRGVDRNQPQHF.

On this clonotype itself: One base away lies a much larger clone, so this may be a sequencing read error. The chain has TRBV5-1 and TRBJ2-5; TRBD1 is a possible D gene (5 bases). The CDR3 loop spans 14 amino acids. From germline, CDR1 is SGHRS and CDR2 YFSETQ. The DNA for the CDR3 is TGCGCCAGCAGCTTGGAGGGGAACCAAGAGACCCAGTGCTTC. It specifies CASSLEGNQETQCF.

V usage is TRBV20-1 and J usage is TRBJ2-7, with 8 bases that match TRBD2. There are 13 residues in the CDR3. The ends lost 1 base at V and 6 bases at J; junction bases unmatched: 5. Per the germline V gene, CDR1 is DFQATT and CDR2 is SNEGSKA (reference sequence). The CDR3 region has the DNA TGCAGTGCTAGAGCGGGAGGGCCGGGCGAGCAGTACTTC. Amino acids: CSARAGGPGEQYF.

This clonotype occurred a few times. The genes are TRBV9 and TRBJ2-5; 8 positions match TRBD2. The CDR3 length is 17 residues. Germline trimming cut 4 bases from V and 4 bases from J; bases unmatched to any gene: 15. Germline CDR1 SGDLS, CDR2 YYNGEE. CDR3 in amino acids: CASSLLTSAPARETQYF. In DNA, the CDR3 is TGTGCCAGCAGCCTCCTGACTAGCGCCCCAGCAAGAGAGACCCAGTACTTC.

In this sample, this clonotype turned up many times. This CDR3 reads CASSEWNGNQPQHF. CDR3 sequence (DNA): TGTGCCAGCAGTGAATGGAACGGGAATCAGCCCCAGCATTTT. V gene TRBV6-1 combines with J gene TRBJ1-5; no firm D call. Looked up from germline, CDR1 is MNHNS and CDR2 is SASEGT. The V end lost 2 bases, the J end lost 4 bases, and 9 bases lay between the germline ends. This CDR3 is built from 14 residues.

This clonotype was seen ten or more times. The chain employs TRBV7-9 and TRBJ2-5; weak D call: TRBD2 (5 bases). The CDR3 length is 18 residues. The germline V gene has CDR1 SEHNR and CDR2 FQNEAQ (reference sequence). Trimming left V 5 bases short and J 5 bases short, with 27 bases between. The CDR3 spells CASSVGRDYLGYGETQYF. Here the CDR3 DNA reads TGTGCCAGCAGCGTCGGTAGAGACTATCTGGGTTATGGTGAGACCCAGTACTTC.

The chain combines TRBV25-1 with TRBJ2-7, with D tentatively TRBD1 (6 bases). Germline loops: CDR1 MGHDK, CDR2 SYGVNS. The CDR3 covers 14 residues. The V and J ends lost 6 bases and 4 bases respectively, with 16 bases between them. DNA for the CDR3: TGTGCCAGCAGCGAAGGACAGTTGGGATACGAGCAGTACTTC. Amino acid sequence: CASSEGQLGYEQYF.

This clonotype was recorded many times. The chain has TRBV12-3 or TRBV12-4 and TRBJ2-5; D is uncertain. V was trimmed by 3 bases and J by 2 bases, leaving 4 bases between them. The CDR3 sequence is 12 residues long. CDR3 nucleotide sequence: TGTGCCAGCAGTTTCCAGCAAGAGACCCAGTACTTC. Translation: CASSFQQETQYF.

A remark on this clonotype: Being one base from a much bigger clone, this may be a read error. The CDR3 DNA sequence: TGCAGTGCTAGAGGACCGGTTTCCTATAATTCACCCCCCCACTTT. The encoded protein is CSARGPVSYNSPPHF. V is TRBV20-1 and J is TRBJ1-6; D unresolved. Germline V gene sequence: CDR1 DFQATT, CDR2 SNEGSKA (reference sequence). There are 15 residues in the CDR3.

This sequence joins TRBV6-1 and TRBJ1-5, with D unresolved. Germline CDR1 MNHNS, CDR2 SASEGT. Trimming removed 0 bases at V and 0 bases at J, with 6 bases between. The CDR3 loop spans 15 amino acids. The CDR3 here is CASSEACHSNQPQHF. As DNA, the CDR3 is TGTGCCAGCAGTGAAGCGTGTCATAGCAATCAGCCCCAGCATTTT.

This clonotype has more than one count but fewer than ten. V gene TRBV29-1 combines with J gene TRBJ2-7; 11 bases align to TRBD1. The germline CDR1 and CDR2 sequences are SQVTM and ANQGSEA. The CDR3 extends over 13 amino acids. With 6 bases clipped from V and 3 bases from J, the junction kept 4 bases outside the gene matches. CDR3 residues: CSVAGTGGYEQYF. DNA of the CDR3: TGCAGCGTAGCCGGGACAGGGGGCTACGAGCAGTACTTC.

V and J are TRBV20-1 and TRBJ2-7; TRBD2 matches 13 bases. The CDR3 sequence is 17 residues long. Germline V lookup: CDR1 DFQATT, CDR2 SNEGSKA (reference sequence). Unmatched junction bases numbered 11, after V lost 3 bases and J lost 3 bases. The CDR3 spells CSARDPGTSGVFYEQYF. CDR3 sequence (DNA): TGCAGTGCTAGGGACCCCGGGACTAGCGGGGTTTTCTACGAGCAGTACTTC.